This T cell receptor (beta chain) was observed in a study of T cell repertoires in cytomegalovirus infection. Study-wide context: Carrying CMV and the relevant HLA type showed in public TCR beta signatures.

TCRdb re-called the reads through MiXCR, storing one row per CDR3 protein. This sample has some 940,000 distinct CDR3 sequences, with around 32% found just once. Findings and caveats of the study: Dominant in the ex vivo response were TCR beta clonotypes restricted by HLA-C and specific for CMV.

As for this clonotype: Its target is not known.

Trimming took 5 bases from V and 2 from J, leaving 18 bases between them. CDR3 length: 17 residues. In germline, CDR1 is SEHNR, CDR2 FQNEAQ (reference sequence). The origin of this receptor is a human donor in good health (CMV status not recorded). Some clones in this sample may be carry-over from other donors' samples. Sequenced here: cultured CD8+ T cells from PBMCs, sampled from culture after CMV antigen stimulation. V is TRBV7-9 and J is TRBJ2-2; D may correspond to TRBD1 or TRBD2 (5 bases each). As DNA, the CDR3 is TGTGCCAGCAGCGACTCGGGACGGCTCAGTAACACCGGGGAGCTGTTTTTT. The encoded protein is CASSDSGRLSNTGELFF.